This T cell receptor beta chain is from a study of beta chain features in type 1 diabetes. Study outcomes and limitations: A cDNA-based sequencing approach could over-represent cells with high TCR expression. TCRB CDR3 length was moderately but significantly reduced in all four CD4+ subsets of Type 1 diabetes patients.

This clone came up once. Its antigen is not identified. CD45RO/CCR7/CD25/CD127/CD95/CD27 separated CD4+ naive, central memory, regulatory and stem cell-like memory cells by sorting. V was clipped by 4 bases and J by 7 bases, with 10 bases between them. The CDR3 totals 13 residues. CDR1 SGHVS and CDR2 FQNEAQ come from the germline V gene. The sequenced template was cDNA made from the entire isolated RNA. Produced via immunoSEQ multiplex PCR; TCRdb's table is partial and in-frame only. The sample includes 200,000 to 250,000 clones, around 9.6% seen only once; the top ten take approximately 0.035%. The chain employs TRBV7-8 and TRBJ1-4; D ambiguous. The TCR was taken from a young woman in good health. Sequenced input: naive CD4+ T cells from blood. The CDR3 nucleotides read TGTGCCAGCAGCTCCGGGAAGGGTGAAAAACTGTTTTTT. Translation: CASSSGKGEKLFF.